The clone carrying this T cell receptor (beta chain) was found a few times. Antigen specificity is unknown. This specimen comes from a study of CD8 T cells in ankylosing spondylitis. Whole-study findings and limits: Some of these motif variants have turned up before, in reports on reactive arthritis synovial fluid and blood. Typical of ankylosing spondylitis blood, it appeared, was a TCR beta motif of several highly homologous variants.

TCRdb re-called the 5' RACE reads through MiXCR, storing one row per CDR3 protein. This table has some 800,000 distinct CDR3 sequences, 12% appearing once. This CDR3 has 16 amino acids. Germline V gene lookup returns CDR1 MDHEN and CDR2 SYDVKM. Trimming shortened V by 2 bases and J by 6 bases, and 20 bases separated the two germline ends. Sequenced material: blood, either unsorted or a sorted T cell fraction (not recorded which). The J gene is TRBJ2-7, the V gene TRBV28; perhaps TRBD2 as D (5 bases). The TCR comes from a male donor with ankylosing spondylitis. The CDR3, as DNA: TGTGCCAGCAGTTTAGCCGGACTTACCCCGACCAGCGAGCAGTACTTC. Translation: CASSLAGLTPTSEQYF.